A selection of T cell receptor beta chains follows, all from one sample in a study of shared clonotypes between healthy human individuals. Method: immunoSEQ multiplex PCR; TCRdb's copy keeps in-frame clones and lacks some. The table lists approximately 1.4 million clones, approximately 98% of them singletons. The specimen sequenced was naive CD4+ T cells sorted from blood. These receptors all stem from a man aged 25 to 40 in good health. Each CDR3 is given with its conserved first and last residue. D genes are given only for firm matches. Clone size is stated in some rows and not others, as once, few, many or a class when expanded.

d_call: NA
j_call: TRBJ2-7
v_call: TRBV9
clone_size: NA
cdr3_nt: TGTGCCAGCAGCGTAGCAGGGACGCCCTACGAGCAGTACTTC
cdr3_aa: CASSVAGTPYEQYF

d_call: TRBD2
j_call: TRBJ2-3
v_call: TRBV9
clone_size: NA
cdr3_nt: TGTGCCAGCAGCGTAGGACTAGCGGGAGGGCCAGATACGCAGTATTTT
cdr3_aa: CASSVGLAGGPDTQYF

d_call: NA
j_call: TRBJ2-1
v_call: TRBV4-1
clone_size: NA
cdr3_nt: TGCGCCAGCAGCCAAGATTTCTCAGCGCGTATCAATGAGCAGTTCTTC
cdr3_aa: CASSQDFSARINEQFF

d_call: NA
j_call: TRBJ1-5
v_call: TRBV7-2
clone_size: NA
cdr3_nt: TGTGCCAGCAACCTAGGGTGGGGCAATCAGCCCCAGCATTTT
cdr3_aa: CASNLGWGNQPQHF

d_call: TRBD1
j_call: TRBJ2-6
v_call: TRBV18
clone_size: NA
cdr3_nt: TGTGCCAGCTCACCATTAATGACAGGGGTACTAACCCATTCCTCTGGGGCCAACGTCCTGACTTTC
cdr3_aa: CASSPLMTGVLTHSSGANVLTF

d_call: NA
j_call: TRBJ2-3
v_call: TRBV6-6
clone_size: NA
cdr3_nt: TGTGCCAGCTATTCAAGGGGCCCGCCCACAGATACGCAGTATTTT
cdr3_aa: CASYSRGPPTDTQYF

d_call: TRBD2
j_call: TRBJ2-5
v_call: TRBV5-1
clone_size: NA
cdr3_nt: TGCGCCAGCAGTCGACTAGCGGGAGGCCACCAAGAGACCCAGTACTTC
cdr3_aa: CASSRLAGGHQETQYF

d_call: NA
j_call: TRBJ1-2
v_call: TRBV25-1
clone_size: NA
cdr3_nt: TGTGCCAGCACCGGGGGCCTCGGTGGCTACACCTTC
cdr3_aa: CASTGGLGGYTF

d_call: NA
j_call: TRBJ2-1
v_call: TRBV21-1
clone_size: NA
cdr3_nt: TGTGCCAGCAGCAAGCCCCCAATTCCGGGACCAATATCCGATGAGCAGTTCTTC
cdr3_aa: CASSKPPIPGPISDEQFF

d_call: TRBD1
j_call: TRBJ2-2
v_call: TRBV5-1
clone_size: NA
cdr3_nt: TGCGCCAGTCAACCACAGGGGGCGAACACCGGGGAGCTGTTTTTT
cdr3_aa: CASQPQGANTGELFF

d_call: NA
j_call: TRBJ1-1
v_call: TRBV5-1
clone_size: NA
cdr3_nt: TGCGCCAGCAGCTTGGGGGGCGCGAACACTGAAGCTTTCTTT
cdr3_aa: CASSLGGANTEAFF

d_call: NA
j_call: TRBJ1-1
v_call: TRBV7-9
clone_size: NA
cdr3_nt: TGTGCCAGCAGCTTAGATAGAGGCACGAACACTGAAGCTTTCTTT
cdr3_aa: CASSLDRGTNTEAFF

d_call: TRBD1
j_call: TRBJ2-7
v_call: TRBV30
clone_size: once
cdr3_nt: TGTGTCGTCGGGACAGAAATCCACGAGCAGTACTTC
cdr3_aa: CVVGTEIHEQYF

d_call: TRBD2
j_call: TRBJ2-3
v_call: TRBV27
clone_size: NA
cdr3_nt: TGTGCCAGCAGTTTATCGACTTGGGCTAGCGGGAGTGCAGATACGCAGTATTTT
cdr3_aa: CASSLSTWASGSADTQYF

d_call: NA
j_call: TRBJ2-2
v_call: TRBV9
clone_size: NA
cdr3_nt: TGTGCCAGCAGCGTACGGTCGACCGGGGAGCTGTTTTTT
cdr3_aa: CASSVRSTGELFF

d_call: TRBD2
j_call: TRBJ2-7
v_call: TRBV18
clone_size: NA
cdr3_nt: TGTGCCAGCTCACCACTGGTTATGACTAGCGGGACGGTGGCCTACGAGCAGTACTTC
cdr3_aa: CASSPLVMTSGTVAYEQYF

d_call: NA
j_call: TRBJ2-7
v_call: TRBV5-1
clone_size: NA
cdr3_nt: TGCGCCAGCAGCTTGTTGGCTGCTACCTACGAGCAGTACTTC
cdr3_aa: CASSLLAATYEQYF

d_call: NA
j_call: TRBJ2-3
v_call: TRBV10-3
clone_size: NA
cdr3_nt: TGTGCCATCAGTGTCCCCAGCACAGATACGCAGTATTTT
cdr3_aa: CAISVPSTDTQYF

d_call: NA
j_call: TRBJ2-1
v_call: TRBV7-2
clone_size: NA
cdr3_nt: TGTGCCAGCAGCTTAGTCGGCGGAGGGAATGAGCAGTTCTTC
cdr3_aa: CASSLVGGGNEQFF

d_call: TRBD1
j_call: TRBJ2-7
v_call: TRBV27
clone_size: NA
cdr3_nt: TGTGCCAGCAGTTCCAAACAGGGGATGTCCTACGAGCAGTACTTC
cdr3_aa: CASSSKQGMSYEQYF

d_call: NA
j_call: TRBJ2-7
v_call: TRBV14
clone_size: NA
cdr3_nt: TGTGCCAGCAGCCCCATGGGGCAGAGCTACGAGCAGTACTTC
cdr3_aa: CASSPMGQSYEQYF

d_call: TRBD2
j_call: TRBJ2-3
v_call: TRBV7-3
clone_size: NA
cdr3_nt: TGTGCCAGCAGCTTAAATGGACGGGACTATCGAACAGATACGCAGTATTTT
cdr3_aa: CASSLNGRDYRTDTQYF

d_call: TRBD2
j_call: TRBJ2-7
v_call: TRBV7-2
clone_size: once
cdr3_nt: TGTGCCAGCAGCTTAGCACTAGCGGGACGGTACGAGCAGTACTTC
cdr3_aa: CASSLALAGRYEQYF

d_call: NA
j_call: TRBJ1-2
v_call: TRBV21-1
clone_size: NA
cdr3_nt: TGTGCCAGCAGCAAAAAGAACGGTAAGTATGGCTACACCTTC
cdr3_aa: CASSKKNGKYGYTF

d_call: NA
j_call: TRBJ2-5
v_call: TRBV10-3
clone_size: NA
cdr3_nt: TGTGCCATCAGTGGGGGGGTGGAGACCCAGTACTTC
cdr3_aa: CAISGGVETQYF

d_call: NA
j_call: TRBJ2-3
v_call: TRBV6-1
clone_size: NA
cdr3_nt: TGTGCCAGCAGTGAAGCGCTGATCGGGGGTACGCAGTATTTT
cdr3_aa: CASSEALIGGTQYF

d_call: NA
j_call: TRBJ2-7
v_call: TRBV7-7
clone_size: NA
cdr3_nt: TGTGCTAACAAGGGGGAAGGCAGGTGGAGGTACGAGCAGTACTTC
cdr3_aa: CANKGEGRWRYEQYF

d_call: NA
j_call: TRBJ2-1
v_call: TRBV5-1
clone_size: NA
cdr3_nt: TGCGCCAGCAGCTTGGAAGGGGGACTGTACAATGAGCAGTTCTTC
cdr3_aa: CASSLEGGLYNEQFF

d_call: TRBD2
j_call: TRBJ2-1
v_call: TRBV4-1
clone_size: NA
cdr3_nt: TGCGCCAGCAGCCAAGATAGAGGGGGAGCGGGAGAGAAGGATGAGCAGTTCTTC
cdr3_aa: CASSQDRGGAGEKDEQFF

d_call: NA
j_call: TRBJ1-2
v_call: TRBV19
clone_size: NA
cdr3_nt: TGTGCCAGTAGTATTTATGACTATGGCTACACCTTC
cdr3_aa: CASSIYDYGYTF

d_call: TRBD2
j_call: TRBJ2-1
v_call: TRBV14
clone_size: NA
cdr3_nt: TGTGCCAGCAGCCGAGAAAGGCGGGAGGGCCTTTCCTACAATGAGCAGTTCTTC
cdr3_aa: CASSRERREGLSYNEQFF

d_call: NA
j_call: TRBJ2-1
v_call: TRBV5-1
clone_size: NA
cdr3_nt: TGCGCCAGCAGCTCGGACAGTTACTACAATGAGCAGTTCTTC
cdr3_aa: CASSSDSYYNEQFF

d_call: NA
j_call: TRBJ2-1
v_call: TRBV19
clone_size: NA
cdr3_nt: TGTGCCAGTAGTATAGGGGGATACAATGAGCAGTTCTTC
cdr3_aa: CASSIGGYNEQFF

d_call: NA
j_call: TRBJ1-1
v_call: TRBV28
clone_size: NA
cdr3_nt: TGTGCCAGCAGTTTAGAAACACCGGGACCGGAAGCTTTCTTT
cdr3_aa: CASSLETPGPEAFF

d_call: TRBD1
j_call: TRBJ1-1
v_call: TRBV18
clone_size: NA
cdr3_nt: TGTGCCAGCTCTCCCGGCGAGGACAGGGAAGCTTTCTTT
cdr3_aa: CASSPGEDREAFF

d_call: NA
j_call: TRBJ2-5
v_call: TRBV7-8
clone_size: NA
cdr3_nt: TGTGCCAGCAGCCGTAGCACCCAAGAGACCCAGTACTTC
cdr3_aa: CASSRSTQETQYF

d_call: NA
j_call: TRBJ2-5
v_call: TRBV5-1
clone_size: NA
cdr3_nt: TGCGCCAGCAGCTGGGGGGACAGCGGAGAGACCCAGTACTTC
cdr3_aa: CASSWGDSGETQYF

d_call: TRBD1
j_call: TRBJ2-3
v_call: TRBV25-1
clone_size: NA
cdr3_nt: TGTGCCAGCAGTGAAAGGACAGGGGGCCCAGATACGCAGTATTTT
cdr3_aa: CASSERTGGPDTQYF

d_call: TRBD2
j_call: TRBJ2-2
v_call: TRBV19
clone_size: NA
cdr3_nt: TGTGCCAGTCTGCTGACTAGCGGGAGTTTCACCGGGGAGCTGTTTTTT
cdr3_aa: CASLLTSGSFTGELFF

d_call: NA
j_call: TRBJ1-3
v_call: TRBV9
clone_size: NA
cdr3_nt: TGTGCCAGCAGCGCCTCCTCTGGAAACACCATATATTTT
cdr3_aa: CASSASSGNTIYF

d_call: NA
j_call: TRBJ2-4
v_call: TRBV30
clone_size: NA
cdr3_nt: TGTGCCTGGGCCGCTCGCGGGATTGGGGCCAAAAACATTCAGTACTTC
cdr3_aa: CAWAARGIGAKNIQYF

d_call: NA
j_call: TRBJ2-2
v_call: TRBV4-1
clone_size: NA
cdr3_nt: TGCGCCAGCAGCCAACCTCCCAAAGGTGGGGAGCTGTTTTTT
cdr3_aa: CASSQPPKGGELFF

d_call: NA
j_call: TRBJ2-3
v_call: TRBV28
clone_size: NA
cdr3_nt: TGTGCCAGCAGTTTGGGGCGCAGGGGAGTTCAGGCGGATACGCAGTATTTT
cdr3_aa: CASSLGRRGVQADTQYF

d_call: TRBD2
j_call: TRBJ2-1
v_call: TRBV5-1
clone_size: NA
cdr3_nt: TGCGCCAGCAGCTTCCTAGCGGGAGGGTCCTACAATGAGCAGTTCTTC
cdr3_aa: CASSFLAGGSYNEQFF

d_call: TRBD2
j_call: TRBJ2-3
v_call: TRBV10-2
clone_size: NA
cdr3_nt: TGCGCCAGCCTACTAGCGGGAGGGAACACAGATACGCAGTATTTT
cdr3_aa: CASLLAGGNTDTQYF

d_call: NA
j_call: TRBJ2-5
v_call: TRBV7-9
clone_size: NA
cdr3_nt: TGTGCCAGCATCGCCAGGCAGGGAGGACAAGAGACCCAGTACTTC
cdr3_aa: CASIARQGGQETQYF

d_call: NA
j_call: TRBJ2-1
v_call: TRBV5-4
clone_size: NA
cdr3_nt: TGTGCCAGCAGCATATCTCCGCCAGATCCCTACAATGAGCAGTTCTTC
cdr3_aa: CASSISPPDPYNEQFF

d_call: TRBD2
j_call: TRBJ2-1
v_call: TRBV6-1
clone_size: once
cdr3_nt: TGTGCCAGCAGTGAAGCAGAAGTTCCAGCGGGGTCAGTCAATGAGCAGTTCTTC
cdr3_aa: CASSEAEVPAGSVNEQFF